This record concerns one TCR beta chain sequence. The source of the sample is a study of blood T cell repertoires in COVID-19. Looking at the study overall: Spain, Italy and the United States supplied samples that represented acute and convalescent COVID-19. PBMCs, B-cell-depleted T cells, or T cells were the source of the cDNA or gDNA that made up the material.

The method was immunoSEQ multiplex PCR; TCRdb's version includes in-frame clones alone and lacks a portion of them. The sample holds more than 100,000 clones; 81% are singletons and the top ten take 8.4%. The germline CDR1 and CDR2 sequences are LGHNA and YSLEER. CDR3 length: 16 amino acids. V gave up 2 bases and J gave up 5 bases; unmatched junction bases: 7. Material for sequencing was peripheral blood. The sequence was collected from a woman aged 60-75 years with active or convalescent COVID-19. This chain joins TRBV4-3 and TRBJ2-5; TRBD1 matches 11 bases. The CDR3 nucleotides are TGCGCCAGCAGCCAATCCTGGACAGGGGGCGGGGAGACCCAGTACTTC. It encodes CASSQSWTGGGETQYF.